Following are 32 T cell receptor beta chains from one sample sequenced in a study of regulatory T cells in long-lasting Graves disease. The authors built TCR beta libraries using iRepertoire HTBI primers and Arm-PCR of CDR3 regions. Each CDR3 protein gets one entry after TCRdb re-called the multiplex PCR reads with MiXCR. The profile shows hundreds of thousands of distinct CDR3 sequences, roughly 15% of them singletons. Documented time point: newly diagnosed GD, antithyroid drugs for less than 3 months. The TCR library was prepared using RNA isolated from PBMCs. The same sample was also used in a study of T cells in Graves' hyperthyroidism and ophthalmopathy.

The material sequenced was peripheral blood mononuclear cells (PBMCs), taken at new diagnosis, from a patient treated with antithyroid drugs. All receptors derive from a woman aged 25 to 39 with Graves disease.

The chain links TRBV5-5 to TRBJ1-5, with 8 positions matching TRBD1. This CDR3 comprises 14 residues. V gave up 0 bases and J gave up 5 bases; unmatched junction bases: 1. In germline, CDR1 is SGHKS, CDR2 YYEKEE (reference sequence). The CDR3, as DNA: TGTGCCAGCAGCTTGGGGGACAGGTATCAGCCCCAGCATTTT. Residues: CASSLGDRYQPQHF.

This clonotype appeared many times. This chain links TRBV2 with TRBJ2-4; no reliable D call. V shed 8 bases and J shed 0 bases, with 11 bases lying between them. The CDR3 has 14 residues. CDR1 SNHLY and CDR2 FYNNEI come from the germline V gene. The chain's CDR3 is CASRLRTAKNIQYF. CDR3 nucleotides: TGTGCCAGCCGATTACGAACAGCCAAAAACATTCAGTACTTC.

This chain links TRBV6-1 with TRBJ2-2; D gene uncertain. The CDR3 sequence is 12 residues long. V shed 11 bases and J shed 6 bases, with 13 bases lying between them. CDR1 is MNHNS, CDR2 SASEGT, per germline. CDR3 DNA: TGTGCCGGCCTCGGGCTATCCGGGGAGCTGTTTTTT. Translating gives CAGLGLSGELFF.

Details on this clonotype: A much larger clone sits a single nucleotide away, making a read error possible. The chain links TRBV15 to TRBJ1-1, with TRBD1 as a possible D gene (6 bases). Germline values: CDR1 LNHNV, CDR2 YYDKDF (reference sequence). V was shortened by 2 bases and J by 4 bases, with 20 bases between the two germline ends. The CDR3 contains 17 residues. Here the CDR3 reads CATSRNPLGGRGTEAFF. CDR3 nucleotide sequence: TGTGCCACCAGCAGAAATCCTCTGGGCGGCAGGGGCACTGAAGCTTTCTTT.

The rearrangement uses TRBV20-1 and TRBJ2-7, with D possibly being TRBD2 (5 bases). Germline V gene sequence: CDR1 DFQATT, CDR2 SNEGSKA (reference sequence). V gave up 5 bases and J gave up 0 bases, with 14 bases separating them. The CDR3 extends over 14 amino acids. The CDR3 sequence is CSAGESRSSYEQYF. Written as DNA, the CDR3 is TGCAGTGCTGGGGAGTCTAGGAGCTCCTACGAGCAGTACTTC.

This clonotype appeared many times. The rearrangement joins TRBV7-2 to TRBJ1-2; no clear D. The CDR3 is 14 amino acids. The V end was cut by 2 bases, the J end by 2 bases, with 9 bases between. CDR1 SGHTA and CDR2 FQGNSA come from the germline V gene. The CDR3 protein is CASSLRIGNYGYTF. The DNA for the CDR3 is TGTGCCAGCAGCTTAAGAATAGGGAACTATGGCTACACCTTC.

This clonotype was found a few times. The V gene is TRBV20-1, the J gene TRBJ1-2; unclear D gene. The CDR3 is 15 amino acids. Trimming stripped 4 bases from V and 1 base from J, with 16 bases between. Germline V CDR1 and CDR2: DFQATT, SNEGSKA (reference sequence). The CDR3 loop reads CSAMSHPTLNYGYTF. CDR3 coding DNA: TGCAGTGCTATGAGCCATCCAACCCTTAACTATGGCTACACCTTC.

For this clonotype: Likely a read error: the CDR3 ends without its conserved phenylalanine or tryptophan. This sequence joins TRBV28 and TRBJ1-1; no definite D call. V gave up 5 bases and J gave up 3 bases, with 4 bases separating them. Germline V lookup: CDR1 MDHEN, CDR2 SYDVKM. The CDR3 is 11 amino acids. The CDR3 reads CASSLYTEAFL. The CDR3 coding sequence is TGTGCCAGCAGTCTCTACACTGAAGCTTTCCTT.

The chain combines TRBV18 with TRBJ2-3, with 10 bases identical to TRBD2. V lost 4 bases and J lost 4; bases outside the gene matches: 11. From germline, CDR1 is KGHSH and CDR2 LQKENI. The CDR3 is made up of 17 amino acids. CDR3 bases: TGTGCCAGCTCACAAATACTAGCGGGAAGAGCGCCAGATACGCAGTATTTT. Amino acid sequence: CASSQILAGRAPDTQYF. The complete variable domain, with remaining parts taken from reference TRBV18 and TRBJ2-3, reads NAGVMQNPRHLVRRRGQEARLRCSPMKGHSHVYWYRQLPEEGLKFMVYLQKENIIDESGMPKERFSAEFPKEGPSILRIQQVVRGDSAAYFCASSQILAGRAPDTQYFGPGTRLTVL.

This clonotype was recorded at least ten times. This chain links TRBV11-2 with TRBJ1-1, with D possibly TRBD1 on 5 matching bases. The V end lost 2 bases, the J end lost 0 bases, and 13 bases lay between the germline ends. The CDR3 extends over 16 amino acids. Germline V gene sequence: CDR1 SGHAT, CDR2 FQNNGV. The CDR3 reads CASSLQGLIMNTEAFF. The CDR3 DNA follows: TGTGCCAGCAGCTTACAGGGCCTGATCATGAACACTGAAGCTTTCTTT.

This sequence joins TRBV5-1 and TRBJ2-5, with no clear D. CDR1 and CDR2 from the germline V gene are SGHRS and YFSETQ. V was shortened by 1 base and J by 5 bases, with 6 bases between the two germline ends. The length of the CDR3 is 12 residues. CDR3 in amino acids: CASSLWSETQYF. The CDR3 region has the DNA TGCGCCAGCAGCTTGTGGAGCGAGACCCAGTACTTC.

This chain connects TRBV29-1 to TRBJ1-1; the D is unclear. Trimming removed 3 bases at V and 1 base at J, with 9 bases between. Germline V lookup: CDR1 SQVTM, CDR2 ANQGSEA. CDR3 length: 13 amino acids. This chain's CDR3 is CSVDLYTNTEAFF. The CDR3 nucleotides read TGCAGCGTTGACCTCTACACGAACACTGAAGCTTTCTTT.

Worth noting for this clonotype: The junction shows a germline mismatch at one end, possibly a read error. The V call is TRBV13, the J call TRBJ2-7; 13 bases align to TRBD2. This CDR3 region has 16 residues. Germline V gene data show CDR1 as PRHDT and CDR2 as FYEKMQ (reference sequence). CDR3 DNA sequence: TGTGCCAGCAGCTTCGGGGCCGGACTAGCGGGAGTTGAGCAGTGCTTC. Translated: CASSFGAGLAGVEQCF.

V usage is TRBV28 and J usage is TRBJ2-7; TRBD1 or TRBD2 may be the D gene (5 bases each). The germline gives CDR1 MDHEN, CDR2 SYDVKM. V was clipped by 10 bases and J by 0 bases, with 19 bases between them. This CDR3 has 15 residues. The chain's CDR3 is CATRRKGTLSYEQYF. CDR3 in DNA: TGTGCCACCAGGAGGAAGGGGACCCTCTCCTACGAGCAGTACTTC.

A word on this clonotype: The CDR3 end shows no conserved phenylalanine or tryptophan, and so a read error is likely. The chain carries TRBV7-2 and TRBJ1-1; D is ambiguous. Per germline, CDR1 SGHTA and CDR2 FQGNSA. The CDR3 loop spans 16 amino acids. Trimming stripped 1 base from V and 1 base from J, with 13 bases between. The CDR3 region is CASSLEWPGANTEAFL. Written as DNA, the CDR3 is TGTGCCAGCAGCTTAGAATGGCCGGGCGCGAACACTGAAGCTTTCCTT.

Ten or more counts support this clonotype. The chain employs TRBV2 and TRBJ2-5; a weak D match, TRBD1 (7 bases). With 4 bases removed from V and 2 bases from J, the gap between germline ends came to 17 bases. The CDR3 runs 16 residues. From germline, CDR1 is SNHLY and CDR2 FYNNEI. This CDR3 is CASSVDRWTIQETQYF. CDR3 bases: TGTGCCAGCAGTGTGGACAGGTGGACTATACAAGAGACCCAGTACTTC. The variable domain in full, with the rest retrieved from reference TRBV2 and TRBJ2-5, is EPEVTQTPSHQVTQMGQEVILRCVPISNHLYFYWYRQILGQKVEFLVSFYNNEISEKSEIFDDQFSVERPDGSNFTLKIRSTKLEDSAMYFCASSVDRWTIQETQYFGPGTRLLVL.

Note on this clonotype: A clone one base away is much larger, so this may be a read error. Without the conserved terminal phenylalanine or tryptophan, this CDR3 likely stems from a read error. CDR3 loop: CASSFIYGYTL. The DNA for the CDR3 is TGTGCCAGCAGTTTTATCTATGGCTACACCCTC. The rearrangement uses TRBV28 and TRBJ1-2; no clear D gene. The germline V gene encodes CDR1 MDHEN and CDR2 SYDVKM. The CDR3 contains 11 residues. The V gene lost 3 bases and the J gene lost 4 bases, with 3 bases spanning the gap.

This clonotype has only a few counts. V is TRBV20-1 and J is TRBJ2-7; 7 bases are a match to TRBD1. V lost 7 bases to trimming and J lost 3 bases; unmatched junction nucleotides: 18. CDR3 length: 16 residues. The germline gives CDR1 DFQATT, CDR2 SNEGSKA (reference sequence). CDR3 residues: CSGRKGAGRLDYEQYF. CDR3 coding DNA: TGCAGTGGACGGAAGGGGGCCGGGCGGCTCGACTACGAGCAGTACTTC.

This clonotype was counted at least ten times. The chain couples TRBV6-2 or TRBV6-3 to TRBJ1-2; 11 positions agree with TRBD1. V shed 0 bases and J 10 bases; nucleotides not matched to a gene: 10. CDR3 length equals 16 residues. Germline CDR1 MNHEY, CDR2 SVGEGT. The CDR3 DNA reads TGTGCCAGCAGTTACTCGAGGACAGGGGGCTTTGTTGTCTACACCTTC. Amino acids: CASSYSRTGGFVVYTF.

This clonotype occurred many times. The chain carries TRBV6-5 and TRBJ1-1; a possible D gene is TRBD1 (5 bases). Germline CDR1 MNHEY, CDR2 SVGAGI. Trimming cost V 0 bases and J 2 bases, with 10 bases left between them. This CDR3 region has 15 residues. The CDR3 bases are TGTGCCAGCAGTTACTCCGGGACGGGCAACACTGAAGCTTTCTTT. Protein product: CASSYSGTGNTEAFF.

This clonotype was seen many times. The gene calls are TRBV28 and TRBJ1-2; no clear D. This CDR3 comprises 15 residues. From germline, CDR1 is MDHEN and CDR2 SYDVKM. Trimming took off 3 bases at V and 8 bases at J, with 19 bases between the two ends. CDR3 sequence: CASSLLVGRMRGYTF. As DNA, the CDR3 is TGTGCCAGCAGTTTGTTAGTGGGCCGCATGAGGGGCTACACCTTC.

In its sample, this clonotype was seen many times. The CDR3 DNA reads as TGCAGTGCTAAAAGCGGGAGGGCCGGCTACGAGCAGTACTTC. It encodes CSAKSGRAGYEQYF. The V gene is TRBV20-1, the J gene TRBJ2-7, with 10 bases identical to TRBD2. Looked up from germline, CDR1 is DFQATT and CDR2 is SNEGSKA (reference sequence). Unmatched junction bases numbered 6, after V lost 4 bases and J lost 3 bases. This CDR3 has 14 residues.

The rearrangement uses TRBV5-1 and TRBJ2-7, with TRBD1 matching over 8 bases. CDR1 is SGHRS, CDR2 YFSETQ, per germline. This CDR3 has 13 residues. The V and J ends lost 4 bases and 5 bases, in that order; junction bases with no gene match: 5. For the CDR3, the DNA is TGCGCCAGCAGCAGTGACAGGGGCCACGAGCAGTACTTC. Translating it yields CASSSDRGHEQYF.

This clonotype turned up a few times. This chain links TRBV6-1 with TRBJ2-3; no clear D. CDR3 length equals 14 residues. Germline assignment: CDR1 MNHNS and CDR2 SASEGT. V lost 6 bases to trimming and J lost 0 bases, with 10 bases between them. The CDR3 bases are TGTGCCAGCAGGTCATGGGCTAGCACAGATACGCAGTATTTT. It codes for CASRSWASTDTQYF.

This clonotype was picked up a small number of times. V gene TRBV6-1 combines with J gene TRBJ2-7; TRBD1 might be the D (6 bases). Trimming stripped 6 bases from V and 0 bases from J, with 18 bases between. Germline V gene sequence: CDR1 MNHNS, CDR2 SASEGT. The CDR3 is made up of 16 amino acids. The CDR3 DNA sequence: TGTGCCAGCAGCCGGGGCCCGACAGGCCACTCCTACGAGCAGTACTTC. Its protein is CASSRGPTGHSYEQYF.

In its sample, this clonotype was seen many times. CDR3 loop: CSARPYVRGKEDTQYF. The CDR3 DNA reads TGCAGTGCTAGACCCTATGTTAGGGGGAAAGAAGATACGCAGTATTTT. The V and J genes are TRBV20-1 and TRBJ2-3; perhaps TRBD1 as D (6 bases). V was pared by 2 bases and J by 5 bases, with 20 bases between. Germline CDR1 DFQATT, CDR2 SNEGSKA (reference sequence). The CDR3 is 16 amino acids.

The chain recombines TRBV25-1 with TRBJ2-3, with 7 bases aligning to TRBD1. After removal of 6 bases from V and 5 bases from J, the junction contained 11 bases not matched to a gene. The CDR3 sequence is 15 residues long. Germline CDR1 reads MGHDK; CDR2 reads SYGVNS. CDR3 amino acids: CASRKETGAGDTQYF. The CDR3 DNA reads TGTGCCAGCAGGAAGGAAACAGGGGCCGGAGATACGCAGTATTTT.

This sequence joins TRBV18 and TRBJ1-1; D gene ambiguous. The V end was cut by 2 bases, the J end by 0 bases, with 7 bases between. Germline-derived CDR1 and CDR2 are KGHSH and LQKENI. There are 14 residues in the CDR3. CDR3 sequence: CASSPANMNTEAFF. The CDR3 DNA follows: TGTGCCAGCTCACCAGCCAATATGAACACTGAAGCTTTCTTT.

This clonotype showed up just a few times. The chain recombines TRBV12-3 or TRBV12-4 with TRBJ1-4; 8 bases match TRBD1. The CDR3 contains 13 residues. The V gene end was trimmed by 6 bases and the J gene end by 8 bases; junction bases not matched to a gene: 5. The CDR3 spells CASSRRQGEKLFF. The DNA for the CDR3 is TGTGCCAGCAGCCGACGACAGGGGGAAAAACTGTTTTTT.

About this clonotype: A single base separates this from a much larger clone, so it may be a read error. It is likely a read error, because the conserved phenylalanine at the end of the CDR3 is missing. This chain joins TRBV6-1 and TRBJ2-7; D call uncertain. The CDR3 loop spans 14 amino acids. Germline-derived CDR1 and CDR2 are MNHNS and SASEGT. V was cut by 6 bases and J by 0 bases, with 12 bases left in between. The CDR3 nucleotides are TGTGCCAGCAGCCACGGACCGACCTCCTACGAGCAGTACTCC. It is translated as CASSHGPTSYEQYS.

The chain is built from TRBV15 and TRBJ1-3, with no clear D. Trimming removed 0 bases at V and 4 bases at J, with 4 bases between. The CDR3 loop spans 13 amino acids. CDR1 and CDR2 from the germline V gene are LNHNV and YYDKDF (reference sequence). Here the CDR3 reads CATSRDKGNTIYF. As DNA, the CDR3 is TGTGCCACCAGCAGAGATAAAGGAAACACCATATATTTT.

The rearrangement links TRBV12-3 or TRBV12-4 to TRBJ2-7; D possibly uses TRBD1 or TRBD2 (5 bases each). Trimming left V 4 bases short and J 2 bases short, with 12 bases between. The CDR3 has 14 amino acids. CDR3 in amino acids: CASSYRDGAYEQYF. For the CDR3, the DNA is TGTGCCAGCAGTTACCGGGACGGCGCCTACGAGCAGTACTTC.